This T cell receptor beta chain was identified in a study of PD-1 blockade in classical Hodgkin lymphoma. CDR3 size: 17 residues. Germline V CDR1 and CDR2: SNHLY, FYNNEI. Trimming removed 0 bases from V and 0 bases from J, with 14 bases in between. After autologous stem cell transplantation all patients relapsed, and prior brentuximab vedotin exposure differed between cohorts. Researchers used magnetic negative selection to pull out pure CD4+ T cells from thawed PBMCs. This clone was observed a handful of times. What it binds is not known. Notes on the study in general: It was CD4+ TCR diversity, not CD8+, that rose significantly by C4D1. Newly diagnosed patients were reported to exhibit reduced baseline TCR diversity relative to healthy donors. Differences between repertoires have undefined causes, possibly disease activity or prior therapy. Baseline diversity resembling that of newly diagnosed patients was seen in complete responders.

The method was immunoSEQ multiplex PCR; TCRdb's version includes in-frame clones alone and lacks a portion of them. This sample has approximately 6,800 clones, with 80% found just once. Material: CD4+ T cells from blood, obtained at baseline. The TCR comes from a human donor with classical Hodgkin lymphoma. The V gene is TRBV2, the J gene TRBJ1-1, with unresolved D. The CDR3 DNA reads as TGTGCCAGCAGTGAAGCGCTTCGCAGACGGCTGAACACTGAAGCTTTCTTT. It codes for CASSEALRRRLNTEAFF.